The 11 T cell receptor beta chains below all came from one sample that was sequenced in a study of blood T cells in healthy people across ages. It was with a sample-barcoded 5' primer and a J-beta primer mix that a second PCR of roughly 6 to 12 cycles was run. A single record per CDR3 protein comes from TCRdb applying MiXCR to the 5' RACE reads. The sample shows more than 1,000,000 distinct CDR3 sequences, approximately 25% of them seen only once. The same sample was also used in a study of T cells of mothers and their children.

The source material was blood. All receptors come from a girl aged 2-10 years in good health.

The chain joins TRBV6-6 to TRBJ1-2; 7 bases align to TRBD1. Germline CDR1 and CDR2: MNHNY and SVGAGI (reference sequence). The CDR3 has 12 amino acids. With 5 bases clipped from V and 6 bases from J, the junction kept 3 bases outside the gene matches. The CDR3 DNA follows: TGTGCCAGCAGTGTCCAGGGGGATGGCTACACCTTC. It codes for CASSVQGDGYTF.

V is TRBV20-1 and J is TRBJ2-5, with D possibly matching TRBD2 (6 bases). The CDR3 consists of 14 residues. Germline CDR1 and CDR2: DFQATT and SNEGSKA (reference sequence). V was clipped by 1 base and J by 0 bases, with 9 bases between them. The CDR3 loop is CSARAGRNQETQYF. CDR3 in DNA: TGCAGTGCTAGAGCCGGGAGAAACCAAGAGACCCAGTACTTC.

The chain employs TRBV7-2 and TRBJ1-5; no clear D. Trimming took off 5 bases at V and 2 bases at J, with 13 bases between the two ends. From germline, CDR1 is SGHTA and CDR2 FQGNSA. The CDR3 length is 15 residues. The DNA for the CDR3 is TGTGCCAGCAGCCCGGAGGGTTCGGGCAATCAGCCCCAGCATTTT. Translated, it gives CASSPEGSGNQPQHF.

V is TRBV27 and J is TRBJ2-7; D possibly corresponds to TRBD1 (6 bases). V lost 4 bases and J 4 bases, leaving 14 bases between the germline ends. The CDR3 consists of 14 residues. CDR1 and CDR2 from the germline V gene are MNHEY and SMNVEV (reference sequence). DNA of the CDR3: TGTGCCAGCAGTTCAGGGGCCCGTGGGTACGAGCAGTACTTC. It encodes CASSSGARGYEQYF.

This clonotype was seen a handful of times. The junction does not match germline at one end; this may be a read error. This chain connects TRBV11-2 to TRBJ2-1; 12 positions agree with TRBD2. This CDR3 is built from 16 residues. Germline CDR1 SGHAT, CDR2 FQNNGV. CDR3 amino acids: CASSLVGLAGPNGQFF. CDR3 DNA: TGTGCCAGCAGCTTAGTAGGACTAGCGGGACCTAATGGGCAGTTCTTC. The full variable domain, its missing parts supplied by reference TRBV11-2 and TRBJ2-1, is EAGVAQSPRYKIIEKRQSVAFWCNPISGHATLYWYQQILGQGPKLLIQFQNNGVVDDSQLPKDRFSAERLKGVDSTLKIQPAKLEDSAVYLCASSLVGLAGPNGQFFGPGTRLTVL.

The genes are TRBV29-1 and TRBJ1-2, with D uncertain. V lost 6 bases and J lost 6, with 8 bases in between. Germline CDR1 reads SQVTM; CDR2 reads ANQGSEA. The CDR3 has 10 residues. The CDR3 DNA follows: TGCAGCGTCCAAAGGGATGGCTACACCTTC. This encodes CSVQRDGYTF.

The chain carries TRBV7-2 and TRBJ2-1; 8 positions match TRBD2. J gave up 0 bases and V 3 bases, and 7 bases lay outside the gene matches. In germline, CDR1 is SGHTA, CDR2 FQGNSA. The CDR3 totals 17 residues. The CDR3: CASSFRSGISSYNEQFF. Here the CDR3 DNA reads TGTGCCAGCAGCTTTCGTAGCGGGATCAGCTCCTACAATGAGCAGTTCTTC. The full variable domain, its missing parts supplied by reference TRBV7-2 and TRBJ2-1, is GAGVSQSPSNKVTEKGKDVELRCDPISGHTALYWYRQSLGQGLEFLIYFQGNSAPDKSGLPSDRFSAERTGGSVSTLTIQRTQQEDSAVYLCASSFRSGISSYNEQFFGPGTRLTVL.

V is TRBV10-3 and J is TRBJ1-2; 9 nucleotides match TRBD1. The CDR3 loop spans 12 amino acids. Germline V gene sequence: CDR1 ENHRY, CDR2 SYGVKD. V was pared by 3 bases and J by 11 bases, with 4 bases of the junction left unmatched. The DNA for the CDR3 is TGTGCCATCAGTGATTCCGGGACAGGGTACACCTTC. Amino acid sequence: CAISDSGTGYTF.

This clonotype has only a few counts. The V call is TRBV6-5, the J call TRBJ2-3; possibly TRBD1 for D (5 bases). Germline V CDR1 and CDR2: MNHEY, SVGAGI. This CDR3 is built from 14 residues. The ends were cut back, 0 bases at V and 2 bases at J, with 6 bases in the middle. The CDR3 coding sequence is TGTGCCAGCAGTTACTCGGACATCACAGATACGCAGTATTTT. Translating it yields CASSYSDITDTQYF.

This clonotype was counted between two and nine times. The gene calls are TRBV20-1 and TRBJ1-3; D is unresolved. In germline, CDR1 is DFQATT, CDR2 SNEGSKA (reference sequence). The CDR3 contains 15 residues. V shed 2 bases and J shed 2 bases, with 13 bases lying between them. This chain's CDR3 is CSARSISTTGNTIYF. CDR3 DNA: TGCAGTGCTAGATCAATTTCAACTACTGGAAACACCATATATTTT.

The chain's CDR3 is CASSSLPGQGPYEQYF. CDR3 nucleotide sequence: TGTGCCAGCAGTTCACTCCCGGGACAGGGACCCTACGAGCAGTACTTC. V is TRBV12-3 or TRBV12-4 and J is TRBJ2-7; TRBD1 matches 9 bases. The CDR3 consists of 16 residues. V lost 4 bases and J lost 2; bases outside the gene matches: 9.